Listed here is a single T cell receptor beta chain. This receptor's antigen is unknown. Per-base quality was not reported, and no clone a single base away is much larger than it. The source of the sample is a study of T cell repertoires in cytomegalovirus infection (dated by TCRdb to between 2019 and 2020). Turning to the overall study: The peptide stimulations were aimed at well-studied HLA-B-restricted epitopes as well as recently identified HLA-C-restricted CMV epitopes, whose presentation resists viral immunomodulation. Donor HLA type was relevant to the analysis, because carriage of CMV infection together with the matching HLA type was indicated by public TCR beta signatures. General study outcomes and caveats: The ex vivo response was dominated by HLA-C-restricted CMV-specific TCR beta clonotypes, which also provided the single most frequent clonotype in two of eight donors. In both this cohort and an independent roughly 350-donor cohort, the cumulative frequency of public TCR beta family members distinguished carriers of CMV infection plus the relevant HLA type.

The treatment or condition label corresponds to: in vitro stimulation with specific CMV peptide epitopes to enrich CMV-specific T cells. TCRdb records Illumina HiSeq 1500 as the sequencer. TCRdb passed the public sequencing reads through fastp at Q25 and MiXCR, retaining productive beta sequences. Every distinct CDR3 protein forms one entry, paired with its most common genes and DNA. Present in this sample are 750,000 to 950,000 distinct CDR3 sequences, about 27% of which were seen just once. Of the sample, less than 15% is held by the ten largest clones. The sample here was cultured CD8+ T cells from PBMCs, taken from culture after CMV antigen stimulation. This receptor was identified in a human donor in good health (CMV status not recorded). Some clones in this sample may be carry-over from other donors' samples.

The nucleotides are TGTGCCAGCAGTTCGAGGGGCAAGAACACTGAAGCTTTCTTT. Its protein product is CASSSRGKNTEAFF. The chain is assembled from TRBV28 and TRBJ1-1; tentative D gene TRBD1, with 5 bases matching. The germline V gene supplies CDR1 MDHEN and CDR2 SYDVKM. The CDR3 holds 14 amino acids from the cysteine to the phenylalanine. The sequence is cut down to CDR3 DNA, 42 bases in frame from base 1. The junction carries 10 bases between V and J, which are trimmed by 4 bases and 1 base respectively. Reference TRBV28 and TRBJ1-1 genes cover what lies past the CDR3, so the full variable domain is DVKVTQSSRYLVKRTGEKVFLECVQDMDHENMFWYRQDPGLGLRLIYFSYDVKMKEKGDIPEGYSVSREKKERFSLILESASTNQTSMYLCASSSRGKNTEAFFGQGTRLTVV.